This paragraph covers one T cell receptor (beta chain) sequence. The data are from a study of T cells after somatic rescue of genetic block. Sequencing used immunoSEQ multiplex PCR; TCRdb keeps in-frame clones, though not all of them. The sample includes approximately 71,000 clones, 85% to 95% of them seen just once. The sample was peripheral blood mononuclear cells (PBMCs). The sequence was obtained from a man aged 35 to 55.

DNA for the CDR3: TGTGCCATCAGTTTCGGACAGGGGGAGGTGCAGTACTTC. Translated, it gives CAISFGQGEVQYF. The V and J genes are TRBV10-3 and TRBJ2-7, with 10 bases matching TRBD1. The J segment lost 9 bases and the V segment lost 5 bases, leaving 7 bases of the junction unmatched. The CDR3 contains 13 residues. Germline loops: CDR1 ENHRY, CDR2 SYGVKD.